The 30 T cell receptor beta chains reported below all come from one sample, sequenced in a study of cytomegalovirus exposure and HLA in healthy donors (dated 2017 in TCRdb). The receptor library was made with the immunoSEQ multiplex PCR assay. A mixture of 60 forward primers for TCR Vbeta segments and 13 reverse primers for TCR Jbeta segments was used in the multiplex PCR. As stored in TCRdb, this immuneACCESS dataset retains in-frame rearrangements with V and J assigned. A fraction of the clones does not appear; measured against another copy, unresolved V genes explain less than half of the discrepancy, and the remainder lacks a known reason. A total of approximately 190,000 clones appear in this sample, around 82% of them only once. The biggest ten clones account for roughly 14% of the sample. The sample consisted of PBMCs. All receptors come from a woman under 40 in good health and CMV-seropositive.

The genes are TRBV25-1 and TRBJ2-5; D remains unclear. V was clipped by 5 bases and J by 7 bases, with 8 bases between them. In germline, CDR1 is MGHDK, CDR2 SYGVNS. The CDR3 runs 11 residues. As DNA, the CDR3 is TGTGCCAGCAGTACCTCGGGGACCCAGTACTTC. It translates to CASSTSGTQYF.

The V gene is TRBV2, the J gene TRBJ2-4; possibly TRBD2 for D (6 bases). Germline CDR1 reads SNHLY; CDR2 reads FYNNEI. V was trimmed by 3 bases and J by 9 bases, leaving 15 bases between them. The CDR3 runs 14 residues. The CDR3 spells CASSDTSRGSIQYF. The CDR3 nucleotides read TGTGCCAGCAGTGATACTAGCCGGGGGAGCATTCAGTACTTC.

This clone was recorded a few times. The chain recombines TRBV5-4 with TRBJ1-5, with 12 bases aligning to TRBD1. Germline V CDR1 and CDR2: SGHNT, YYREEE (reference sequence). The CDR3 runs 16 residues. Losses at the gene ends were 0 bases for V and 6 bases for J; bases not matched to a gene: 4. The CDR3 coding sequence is TGTGCCAGCAGCTTGGAGCGGGACAGGGGGCCTCAGCCCCAGCATTTT. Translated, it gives CASSLERDRGPQPQHF.

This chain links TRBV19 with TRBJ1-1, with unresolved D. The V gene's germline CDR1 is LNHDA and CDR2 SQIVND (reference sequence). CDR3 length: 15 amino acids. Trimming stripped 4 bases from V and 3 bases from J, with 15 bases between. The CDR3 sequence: CASSNLTDADTEAFF. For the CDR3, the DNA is TGTGCCAGTAGTAACCTGACGGATGCGGACACTGAAGCTTTCTTT.

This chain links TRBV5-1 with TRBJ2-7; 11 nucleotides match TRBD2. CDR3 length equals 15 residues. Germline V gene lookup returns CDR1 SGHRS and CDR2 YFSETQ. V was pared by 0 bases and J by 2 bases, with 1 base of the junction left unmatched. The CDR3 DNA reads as TGCGCCAGCAGCTTGGAGACTAGCGGGACCTACGAGCAGTACTTC. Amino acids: CASSLETSGTYEQYF.

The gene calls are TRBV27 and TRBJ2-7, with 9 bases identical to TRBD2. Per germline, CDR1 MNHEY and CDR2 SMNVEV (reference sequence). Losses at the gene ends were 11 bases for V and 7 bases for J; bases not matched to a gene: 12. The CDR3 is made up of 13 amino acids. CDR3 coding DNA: TGTGCCGTCGGGGCGGGAGGGCCAAGTGAGCAGTACTTC. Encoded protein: CAVGAGGPSEQYF.

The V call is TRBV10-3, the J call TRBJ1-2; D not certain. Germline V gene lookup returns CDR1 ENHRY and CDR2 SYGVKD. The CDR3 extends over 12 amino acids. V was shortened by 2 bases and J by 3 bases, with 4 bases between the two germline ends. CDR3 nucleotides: TGTGCCATCAGTGAGGTCGACTATGGCTACACCTTC. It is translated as CAISEVDYGYTF.

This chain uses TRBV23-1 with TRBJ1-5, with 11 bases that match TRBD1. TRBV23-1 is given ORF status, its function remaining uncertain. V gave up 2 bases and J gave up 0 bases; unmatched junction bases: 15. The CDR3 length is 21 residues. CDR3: CASSQPFNRDRGGYSNQPQHF. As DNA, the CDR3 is TGCGCCAGCAGTCAACCGTTCAACCGGGACAGGGGGGGGTATAGCAATCAGCCCCAGCATTTT.

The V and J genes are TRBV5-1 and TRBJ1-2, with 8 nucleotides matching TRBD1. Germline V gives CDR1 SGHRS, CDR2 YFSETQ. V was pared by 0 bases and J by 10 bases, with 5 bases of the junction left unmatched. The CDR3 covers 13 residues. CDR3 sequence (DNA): TGCGCCAGCAGCTTGGAACAGGGGGATGTCTACACCTTC. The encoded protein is CASSLEQGDVYTF.

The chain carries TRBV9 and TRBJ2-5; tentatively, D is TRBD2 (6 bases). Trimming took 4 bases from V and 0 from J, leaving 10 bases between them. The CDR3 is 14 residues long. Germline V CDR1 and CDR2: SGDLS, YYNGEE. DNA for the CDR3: TGTGCCAGCAGCCCGGGACTTGACCAAGAGACCCAGTACTTC. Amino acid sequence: CASSPGLDQETQYF.

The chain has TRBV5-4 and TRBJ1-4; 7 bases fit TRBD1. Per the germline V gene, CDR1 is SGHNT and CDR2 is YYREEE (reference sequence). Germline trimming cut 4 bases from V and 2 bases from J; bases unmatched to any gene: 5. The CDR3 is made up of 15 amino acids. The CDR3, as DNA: TGTGCCAGCAGCCCTGGACAGGCTACTAATGAAAAACTGTTTTTT. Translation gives CASSPGQATNEKLFF.

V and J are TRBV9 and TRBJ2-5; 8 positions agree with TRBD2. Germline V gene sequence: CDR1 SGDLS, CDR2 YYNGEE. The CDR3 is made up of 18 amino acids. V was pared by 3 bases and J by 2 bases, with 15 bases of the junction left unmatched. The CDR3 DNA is TGTGCCAGCAGCGGGATCCCTCAATCGGGGGGGCGGCAAGAGACCCAGTACTTC. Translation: CASSGIPQSGGRQETQYF. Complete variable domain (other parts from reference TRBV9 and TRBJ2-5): DSGVTQTPKHLITATGQRVTLRCSPRSGDLSVYWYQQSLDQGLQFLIQYYNGEERAKGNILERFSAQQFPDLHSELNLSSLELGDSALYFCASSGIPQSGGRQETQYFGPGTRLLVL.

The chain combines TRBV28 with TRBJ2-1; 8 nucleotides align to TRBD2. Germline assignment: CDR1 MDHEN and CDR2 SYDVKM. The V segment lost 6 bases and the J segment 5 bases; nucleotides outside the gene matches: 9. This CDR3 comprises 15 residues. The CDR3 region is CASSQATSANNEQFF. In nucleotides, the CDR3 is TGTGCCAGCAGCCAAGCGACTAGCGCCAACAATGAGCAGTTCTTC.

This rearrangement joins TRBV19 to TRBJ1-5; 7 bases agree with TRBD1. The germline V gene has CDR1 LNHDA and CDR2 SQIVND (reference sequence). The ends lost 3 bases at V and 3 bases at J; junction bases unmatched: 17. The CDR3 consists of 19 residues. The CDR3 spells CASSMNGDNRDRFNQPQHF. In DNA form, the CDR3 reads TGTGCCAGTAGTATGAACGGGGATAATAGGGACAGATTCAATCAGCCCCAGCATTTT.

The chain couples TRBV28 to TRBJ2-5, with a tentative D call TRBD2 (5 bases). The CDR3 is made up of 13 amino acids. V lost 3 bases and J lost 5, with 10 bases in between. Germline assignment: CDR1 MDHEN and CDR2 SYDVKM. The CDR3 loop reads CASSLDLVETQYF. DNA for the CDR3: TGTGCCAGCAGTTTGGACTTAGTGGAGACCCAGTACTTC.

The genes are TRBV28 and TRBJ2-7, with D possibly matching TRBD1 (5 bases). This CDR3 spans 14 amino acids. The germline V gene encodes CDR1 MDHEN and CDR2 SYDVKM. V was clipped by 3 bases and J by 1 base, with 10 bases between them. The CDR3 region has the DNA TGTGCCAGCAGTTTTGTAGGGGAATCCTACGAGCAGTACTTC. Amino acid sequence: CASSFVGESYEQYF.

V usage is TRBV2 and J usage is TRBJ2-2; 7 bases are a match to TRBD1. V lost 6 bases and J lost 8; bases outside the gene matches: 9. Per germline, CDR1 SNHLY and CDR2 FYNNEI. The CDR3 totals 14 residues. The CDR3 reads CASRPGTAGGELFF. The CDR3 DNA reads TGTGCCAGCAGACCTGGGACAGCCGGGGGGGAGCTGTTTTTT.

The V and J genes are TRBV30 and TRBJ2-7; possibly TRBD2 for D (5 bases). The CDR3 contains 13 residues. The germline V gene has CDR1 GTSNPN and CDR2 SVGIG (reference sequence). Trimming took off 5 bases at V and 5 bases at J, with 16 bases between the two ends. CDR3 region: CAWGSDVRDEQYF. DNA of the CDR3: TGTGCCTGGGGCTCCGACGTGAGGGACGAGCAGTACTTC.

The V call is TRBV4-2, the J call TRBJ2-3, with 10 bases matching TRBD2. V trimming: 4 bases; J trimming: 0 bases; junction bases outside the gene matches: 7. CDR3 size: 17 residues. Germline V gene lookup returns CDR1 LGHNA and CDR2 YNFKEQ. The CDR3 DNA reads TGTGCCAGCAGCCCGACCACTAGCGGGACTAGCACAGATACGCAGTATTTT. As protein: CASSPTTSGTSTDTQYF.

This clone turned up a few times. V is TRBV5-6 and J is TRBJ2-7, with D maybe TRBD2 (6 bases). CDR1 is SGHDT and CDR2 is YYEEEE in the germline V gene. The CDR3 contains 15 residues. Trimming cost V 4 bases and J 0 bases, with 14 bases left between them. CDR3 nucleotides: TGTGCCAGCAGCGGCGGGACGCACAGCTCCTACGAGCAGTACTTC. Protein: CASSGGTHSSYEQYF. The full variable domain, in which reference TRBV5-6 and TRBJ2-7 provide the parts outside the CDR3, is DAGVTQSPTHLIKTRGQQVTLRCSPKSGHDTVSWYQQALGQGPQFIFQYYEEEERQRGNFPDRFSGHQFPNYSSELNVNALLLGDSALYLCASSGGTHSSYEQYFGPGTRLTVT.

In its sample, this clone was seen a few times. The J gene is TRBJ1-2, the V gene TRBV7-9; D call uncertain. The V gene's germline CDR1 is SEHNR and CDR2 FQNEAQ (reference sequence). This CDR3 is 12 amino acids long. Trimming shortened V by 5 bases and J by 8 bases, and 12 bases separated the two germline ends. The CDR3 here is CASSPVVWGYTF. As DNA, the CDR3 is TGTGCCAGCAGCCCGGTCGTTTGGGGCTACACCTTC.

The CDR3 reads CASSLRAGNTEAFF. CDR3 DNA: TGTGCCAGCAGCTTACGGGCGGGTAACACTGAAGCTTTCTTT. The rearrangement joins TRBV7-2 to TRBJ1-1; D is ambiguous. This CDR3 is built from 14 residues. Germline CDR1 SGHTA, CDR2 FQGNSA. Trimming removed 2 bases from V and 2 bases from J, with 9 bases in between.

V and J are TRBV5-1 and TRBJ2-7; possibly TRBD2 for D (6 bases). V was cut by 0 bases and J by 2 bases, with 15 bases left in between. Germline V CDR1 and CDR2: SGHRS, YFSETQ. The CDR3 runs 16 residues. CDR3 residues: CASSLAGVAATYEQYF. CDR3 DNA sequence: TGCGCCAGCAGCTTGGCGGGTGTAGCGGCAACCTACGAGCAGTACTTC. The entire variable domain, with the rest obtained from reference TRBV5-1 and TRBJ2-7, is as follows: KAGVTQTPRYLIKTRGQQVTLSCSPISGHRSVSWYQQTPGQGLQFLFEYFSETQRNKGNFPGRFSGRQFSNSRSEMNVSTLELGDSALYLCASSLAGVAATYEQYFGPGTRLTVT.

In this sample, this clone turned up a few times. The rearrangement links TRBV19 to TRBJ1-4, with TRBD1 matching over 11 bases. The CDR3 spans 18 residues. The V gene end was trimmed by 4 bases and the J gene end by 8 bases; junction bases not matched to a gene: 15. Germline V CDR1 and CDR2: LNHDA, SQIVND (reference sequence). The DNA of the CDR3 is TGTGCCAGTAGTAAGATGGGGACAGGGGGATCAAAAGGGGAAAAACTGTTTTTT. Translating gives CASSKMGTGGSKGEKLFF.

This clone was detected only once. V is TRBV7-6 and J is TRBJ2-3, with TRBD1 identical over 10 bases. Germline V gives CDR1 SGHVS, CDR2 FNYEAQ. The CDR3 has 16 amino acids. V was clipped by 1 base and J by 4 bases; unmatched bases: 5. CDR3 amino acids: CASSLETGGLSDTQYF. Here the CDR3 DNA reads TGTGCCAGCAGCTTAGAGACAGGGGGCCTGTCAGATACGCAGTATTTT.

For the CDR3, the DNA is TGTGCCACCAGCGAGGCTGGCAGGGAGGGGGACGAGCAGTACTTC. This sequence encodes CATSEAGREGDEQYF. V and J are TRBV15 and TRBJ2-7, with D tentatively TRBD2 (7 bases). The ends were cut back, 5 bases at V and 5 bases at J, with 19 bases in the middle. The CDR3 has 15 amino acids. In germline, CDR1 is LNHNV, CDR2 YYDKDF (reference sequence).

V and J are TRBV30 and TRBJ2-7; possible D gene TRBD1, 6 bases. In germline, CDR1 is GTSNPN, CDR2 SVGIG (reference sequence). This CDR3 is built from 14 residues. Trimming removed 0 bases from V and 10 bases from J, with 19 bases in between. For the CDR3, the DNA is TGTGCCTGGAGTGTCACAGGGTCCCGCCTCCCCCAGTACTTC. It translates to CAWSVTGSRLPQYF. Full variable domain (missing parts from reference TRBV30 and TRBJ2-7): SQTIHQWPATLVQPVGSPLSLECTVEGTSNPNLYWYRQAAGRGLQLLFYSVGIGQISSEVPQNLSASRPQDRQFILSSKKLLLSDSGFYLCAWSVTGSRLPQYFGPGTRLTVT.

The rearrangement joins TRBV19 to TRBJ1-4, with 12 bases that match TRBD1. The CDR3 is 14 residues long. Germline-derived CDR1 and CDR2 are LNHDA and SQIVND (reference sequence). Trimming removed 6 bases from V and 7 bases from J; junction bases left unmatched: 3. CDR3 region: CASRGTGGFEKLFF. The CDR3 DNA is TGTGCCAGTAGAGGGACAGGGGGCTTTGAAAAACTGTTTTTT.

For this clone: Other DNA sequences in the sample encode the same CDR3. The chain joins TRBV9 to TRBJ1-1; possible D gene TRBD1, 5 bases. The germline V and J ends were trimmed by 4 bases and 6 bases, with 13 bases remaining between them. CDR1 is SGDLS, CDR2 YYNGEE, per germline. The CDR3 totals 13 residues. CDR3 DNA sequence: TGTGCCAGCAGCATGGGACTAGGGCCTGAAGCTTTCTTT. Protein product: CASSMGLGPEAFF.

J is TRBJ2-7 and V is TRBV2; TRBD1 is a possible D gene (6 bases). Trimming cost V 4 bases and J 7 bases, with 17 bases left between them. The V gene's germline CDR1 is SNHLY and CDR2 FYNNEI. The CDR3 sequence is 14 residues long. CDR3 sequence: CASSGYRVPPEQYF. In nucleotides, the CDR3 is TGTGCCAGCAGTGGGTACAGGGTCCCCCCGGAGCAGTACTTC.